This T cell receptor beta chain was identified in a study of T cell repertoires in cytomegalovirus infection. In the study overall: Selected CMV epitopes included recently identified HLA-C-restricted ones as well as well-studied HLA-B-restricted ones. Matching HLA type, along with CMV infection, was indicated by public TCR beta signatures.

A remark on this clonotype: Its antigen is not identified.

Whole-study findings and limits: HLA-C-restricted TCR beta clonotypes specific for CMV led the ex vivo response. Carriers of CMV plus the relevant HLA were identified by cumulative public TCR beta family frequency.

TCRdb re-analysed the reads in MiXCR, keeping a single row per CDR3 protein. The table has some 350,000 distinct CDR3 sequences, 25% to 30% seen once. Sequenced material: cultured PBMCs, taken from culture after CMV antigen stimulation. The origin of this receptor is a human donor in good health (CMV status not recorded). Some clones in this sample may be carry-over from other donors' samples.

In nucleotides, the CDR3 is TGTGCCAGCACTTCTGGGACAGCCAACACTGAAGCTTTCTTT. This encodes CASTSGTANTEAFF. The chain uses TRBV28 and TRBJ1-1; 7 bases are shared with TRBD1. CDR3 size: 14 residues. V dropped 7 bases and J dropped 2; count of bases not matched to a gene: 7. Germline loops: CDR1 MDHEN, CDR2 SYDVKM.